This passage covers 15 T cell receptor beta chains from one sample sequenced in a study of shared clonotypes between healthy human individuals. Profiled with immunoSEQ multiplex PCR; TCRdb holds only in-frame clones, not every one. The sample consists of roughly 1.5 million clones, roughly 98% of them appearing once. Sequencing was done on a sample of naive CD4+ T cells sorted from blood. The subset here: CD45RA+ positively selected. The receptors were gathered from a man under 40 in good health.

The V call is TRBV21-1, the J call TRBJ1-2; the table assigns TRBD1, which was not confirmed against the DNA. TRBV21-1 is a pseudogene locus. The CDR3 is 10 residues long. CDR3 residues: CASSRDRARF. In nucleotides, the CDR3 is TGTGCCAGCAGCAGGGACAGGGCGCGCTTC.

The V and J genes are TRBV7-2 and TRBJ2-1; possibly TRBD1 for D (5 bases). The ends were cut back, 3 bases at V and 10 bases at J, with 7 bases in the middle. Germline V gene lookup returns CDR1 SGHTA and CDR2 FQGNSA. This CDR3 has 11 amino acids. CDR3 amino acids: CASSFRVEQFF. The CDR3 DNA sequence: TGTGCCAGCAGCTTCAGGGTAGAGCAGTTCTTC.

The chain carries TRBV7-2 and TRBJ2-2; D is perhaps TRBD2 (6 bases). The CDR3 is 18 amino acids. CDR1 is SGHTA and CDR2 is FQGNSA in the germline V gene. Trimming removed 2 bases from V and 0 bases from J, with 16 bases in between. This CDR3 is CASSLPIGGTSNTGELFF. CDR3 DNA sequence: TGTGCCAGCAGCTTACCGATCGGCGGGACCTCGAACACCGGGGAGCTGTTTTTT.

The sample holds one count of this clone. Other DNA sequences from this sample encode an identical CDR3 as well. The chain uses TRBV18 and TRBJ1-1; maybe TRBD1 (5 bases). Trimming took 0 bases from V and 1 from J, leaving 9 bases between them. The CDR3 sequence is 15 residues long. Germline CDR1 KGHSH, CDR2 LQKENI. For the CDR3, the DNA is TGTGCCAGCTCACCACCAACGGGGCAGAACACTGAAGCTTTCTTT. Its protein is CASSPPTGQNTEAFF.

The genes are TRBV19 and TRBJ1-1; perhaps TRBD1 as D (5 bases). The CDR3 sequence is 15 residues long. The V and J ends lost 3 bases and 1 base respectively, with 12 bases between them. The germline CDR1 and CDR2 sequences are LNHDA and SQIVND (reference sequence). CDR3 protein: CASSIRQRTNTEAFF. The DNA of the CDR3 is TGTGCCAGTAGTATTCGACAGAGGACGAACACTGAAGCTTTCTTT.

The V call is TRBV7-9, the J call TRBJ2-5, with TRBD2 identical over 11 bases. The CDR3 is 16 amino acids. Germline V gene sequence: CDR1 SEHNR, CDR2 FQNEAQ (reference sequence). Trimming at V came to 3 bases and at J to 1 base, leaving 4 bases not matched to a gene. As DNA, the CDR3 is TGTGCCAGCAGCTTCCCGGGACTAGCGGCCCAAGAGACCCAGTACTTC. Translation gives CASSFPGLAAQETQYF. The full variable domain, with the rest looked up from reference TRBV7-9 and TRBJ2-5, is DTGVSQNPRHKITKRGQNVTFRCDPISEHNRLYWYRQTLGQGPEFLTYFQNEAQLEKSRLLSDRFSAERPKGSFSTLEIQRTEQGDSAMYLCASSFPGLAAQETQYFGPGTRLLVL.

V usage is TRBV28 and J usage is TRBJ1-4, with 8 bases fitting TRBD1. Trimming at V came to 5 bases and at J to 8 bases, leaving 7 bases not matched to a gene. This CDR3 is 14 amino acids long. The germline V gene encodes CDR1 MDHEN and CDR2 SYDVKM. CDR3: CASSPQGAREKLFF. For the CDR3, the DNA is TGTGCCAGCAGTCCGCAGGGGGCAAGGGAAAAACTGTTTTTT.

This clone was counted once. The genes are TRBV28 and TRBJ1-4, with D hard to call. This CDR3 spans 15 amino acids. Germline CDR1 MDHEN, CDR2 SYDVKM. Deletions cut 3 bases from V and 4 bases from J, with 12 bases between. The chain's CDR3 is CASSFVFGGNEKLFF. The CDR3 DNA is TGTGCCAGCAGTTTCGTCTTCGGAGGTAATGAAAAACTGTTTTTT.

The CDR3: CASSDRGNTEAFF. For the CDR3, the DNA is TGTGCCAGCAGCGACAGGGGCAACACTGAAGCTTTCTTT. The chain recombines TRBV5-6 with TRBJ1-1, with TRBD1 matching over 8 bases. CDR3 length: 13 amino acids. Germline CDR1 is SGHDT and CDR2 is YYEEEE. Germline trimming cut 4 bases from V and 2 bases from J; bases unmatched to any gene: 1.

The CDR3 sequence: CARSFRAPYEQYF. CDR3 in DNA: TGTGCCAGAAGCTTCCGGGCTCCCTACGAGCAGTACTTC. The chain combines TRBV5-3 with TRBJ2-7; no firm D call. TRBV5-3 carries the ORF label, with uncertain function. V dropped 2 bases and J dropped 2 bases, with 8 bases sitting between them. The CDR3 is 13 residues long.

The CDR3 region is CAISDPRLAGEGHEQFF. CDR3 nucleotide sequence: TGTGCCATCAGTGACCCACGACTAGCGGGAGAAGGTCATGAGCAGTTCTTC. V usage is TRBV10-3 and J usage is TRBJ2-1, with TRBD2 identical over 12 bases. The germline V gene encodes CDR1 ENHRY and CDR2 SYGVKD. V shed 3 bases and J 8 bases; nucleotides not matched to a gene: 11. This CDR3 has 17 residues.

The CDR3 DNA follows: TGCGCCAGCAGCGAGGCTACGCCGAACACCGGGGAGCTGTTTTTT. This encodes CASSEATPNTGELFF. This chain uses TRBV5-1 with TRBJ2-2, with D hard to call. Germline assignment: CDR1 SGHRS and CDR2 YFSETQ. V was trimmed by 4 bases and J by 0 bases, leaving 10 bases between them. The CDR3 extends over 15 amino acids.

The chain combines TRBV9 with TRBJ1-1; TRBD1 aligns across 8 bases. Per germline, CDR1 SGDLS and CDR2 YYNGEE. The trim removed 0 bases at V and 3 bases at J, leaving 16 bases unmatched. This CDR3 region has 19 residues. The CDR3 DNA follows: TGTGCCAGCAGCGTAGGACCCCCACCGGGACAGGATTTCGACACTGAAGCTTTCTTT. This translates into CASSVGPPPGQDFDTEAFF.

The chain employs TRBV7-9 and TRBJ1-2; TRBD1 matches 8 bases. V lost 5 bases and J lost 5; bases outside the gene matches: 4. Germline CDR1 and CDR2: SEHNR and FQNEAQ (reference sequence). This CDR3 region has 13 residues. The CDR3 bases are TGTGCCAGCAGCCTGCGACAGGGGTATGGCTACACCTTC. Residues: CASSLRQGYGYTF.

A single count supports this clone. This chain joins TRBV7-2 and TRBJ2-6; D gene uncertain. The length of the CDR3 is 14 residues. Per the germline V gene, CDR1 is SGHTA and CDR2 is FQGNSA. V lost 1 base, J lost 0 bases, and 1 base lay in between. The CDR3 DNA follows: TGTGCCAGCAGCTTAGTCTCTGGGGCCAACGTCCTGACTTTC. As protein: CASSLVSGANVLTF.